A single sample gave rise to the 26 T cell receptor beta chains below, sequenced in a study of cytomegalovirus exposure and HLA in healthy donors. Amplification used 60 Vbeta primers and 13 Jbeta primers. Sequencing used immunoSEQ multiplex PCR; TCRdb keeps in-frame clones, though not all of them. This repertoire shows roughly 56,000 clones, 75% to 85% found once; its top ten account for 45% to 60%. The material sequenced was PBMCs. Source of these receptors: a man aged 50 to 60 in good health and CMV-seropositive.

This sequence joins TRBV7-8 and TRBJ1-4; D perhaps matches TRBD1 (5 bases). Trimming removed 5 bases at V and 8 bases at J, with 15 bases between. The CDR3 loop spans 14 amino acids. Germline V gene sequence: CDR1 SGHVS, CDR2 FQNEAQ. The CDR3 spells CASSKGQGGEKLFF. DNA of the CDR3: TGTGCCAGCAGCAAAGGCCAGGGAGGAGAAAAACTGTTTTTT.

This clone occurred once. The chain couples TRBV7-3 to TRBJ1-2; D is undetermined. The CDR3 length is 13 residues. The germline V and J ends were trimmed by 6 bases and 8 bases, with 16 bases remaining between them. Germline lookup yields CDR1 SGHTA and CDR2 FQGTGA. CDR3 in amino acids: CASRSGPSGGYTF. CDR3 DNA: TGTGCCAGCAGATCCGGACCGTCGGGGGGCTACACCTTC. Complete variable domain (other parts from reference TRBV7-3 and TRBJ1-2): GAGVSQTPSNKVTEKGKYVELRCDPISGHTALYWYRQSLGQGPEFLIYFQGTGAADDSGLPNDRFFAVRPEGSVSTLKIQRTERGDSAVYLCASRSGPSGGYTFGSGTRLTVV.

J is TRBJ1-3 and V is TRBV5-4; D gene ambiguous. The germline V gene encodes CDR1 SGHNT and CDR2 YYREEE (reference sequence). CDR3 size: 14 residues. V shed 4 bases and J shed 1 base, with 9 bases lying between them. DNA for the CDR3: TGTGCCAGCAGCAATGTCCCATCTGGAAACACCATATATTTT. Protein sequence: CASSNVPSGNTIYF.

This clone was counted once. This chain uses TRBV7-2 with TRBJ1-1; D gene unclear. The V end lost 2 bases, the J end lost 1 base, and 5 bases lay between the germline ends. Germline lookup yields CDR1 SGHTA and CDR2 FQGNSA. CDR3 length: 13 amino acids. Written as DNA, the CDR3 is TGTGCCAGCAGCTTACGGGGGAACACTGAAGCTTTCTTT. Protein product: CASSLRGNTEAFF.

The rearrangement uses TRBV2 and TRBJ2-2; D is uncertain. Deletions cut 0 bases from V and 11 bases from J, with 7 bases between. CDR1 and CDR2 from the germline V gene are SNHLY and FYNNEI. This CDR3 comprises 12 residues. In DNA form, the CDR3 reads TGTGCCAGCAGTGAAGCCTCGGTCGAGCTGTTTTTT. Protein sequence: CASSEASVELFF.

The V gene is TRBV19, the J gene TRBJ1-5, with D perhaps matching TRBD1 (6 bases). Germline V gives CDR1 LNHDA, CDR2 SQIVND (reference sequence). CDR3 length: 13 residues. V was pared by 4 bases and J by 5 bases, with 9 bases between. CDR3 protein: CASSRTEDQPQHF. The CDR3 DNA follows: TGTGCCAGTAGTAGGACAGAGGATCAGCCCCAGCATTTT.

The rearrangement links TRBV15 to TRBJ1-3, with a possible D match to TRBD1 (6 bases). Germline CDR1 reads LNHNV; CDR2 reads YYDKDF (reference sequence). CDR3 length: 18 amino acids. Trimming took off 0 bases at V and 4 bases at J, with 19 bases between the two ends. Written as DNA, the CDR3 is TGTGCCACCAGCAGAGATCATCTGGGCAGGGGAACCGGAAACACCATATATTTT. It translates to CATSRDHLGRGTGNTIYF. The variable domain in full, with the rest retrieved from reference TRBV15 and TRBJ1-3, is DAMVIQNPRYQVTQFGKPVTLSCSQTLNHNVMYWYQQKSSQAPKLLFHYYDKDFNNEADTPDNFQSRRPNTSFCFLDIRSPGLGDTAMYLCATSRDHLGRGTGNTIYFGEGSWLTVV.

This clone came up a few times. This chain joins TRBV2 and TRBJ1-1; D possibly corresponds to TRBD1 (5 bases). The CDR3 sequence is 13 residues long. CDR1 is SNHLY and CDR2 is FYNNEI in the germline V gene. V was pared by 8 bases and J by 2 bases, with 12 bases between. CDR3 protein: CASSLDSNTEAFF. In DNA form, the CDR3 reads TGTGCCAGCTCTCTAGACAGCAACACTGAAGCTTTCTTT.

The chain links TRBV9 to TRBJ2-4, with D possibly TRBD1 on 6 matching bases. Germline-derived CDR1 and CDR2 are SGDLS and YYNGEE. V lost 0 bases and J 4 bases, leaving 17 bases between the germline ends. This CDR3 is 17 amino acids long. In DNA form, the CDR3 reads TGTGCCAGCAGCGTAGAAAGATCACCGCAGGGGAAAAACATTCAGTACTTC. Translated: CASSVERSPQGKNIQYF.

The sample holds one count of this clone. V is TRBV27 and J is TRBJ1-5; TRBD1 might be the D (6 bases). The CDR3 length is 12 residues. V lost 8 bases to trimming and J lost 4 bases, with 9 bases between them. Germline-derived CDR1 and CDR2 are MNHEY and SMNVEV (reference sequence). DNA for the CDR3: TGTGCCAGCGGACAGACAAATCAGCCCCAGCATTTT. Its protein is CASGQTNQPQHF.

In the case of this clone: Other DNA sequences in this specimen translate into the identical CDR3. The genes are TRBV28 and TRBJ2-1; D remains unclear. CDR1 and CDR2 (germline): MDHEN, SYDVKM. There are 17 residues in the CDR3. The V end lost 3 bases, the J end lost 4 bases, and 19 bases lay between the germline ends. CDR3 residues: CASSLAPIAGYYNEQFF. Written as DNA, the CDR3 is TGTGCCAGCAGTTTGGCGCCCATAGCCGGGTATTACAATGAGCAGTTCTTC.

V gene TRBV19 combines with J gene TRBJ2-5; 8 positions match TRBD2. This CDR3 region has 14 residues. J lost 4 bases, V lost 4 bases, and 5 bases had no gene match. Germline-derived CDR1 and CDR2 are LNHDA and SQIVND (reference sequence). CDR3: CASSKAGVRETQYF. CDR3 nucleotides: TGTGCCAGTAGTAAAGCGGGAGTAAGAGAGACCCAGTACTTC.

This sequence joins TRBV27 and TRBJ2-5, with TRBD2 matching over 9 bases. Unmatched junction bases numbered 19, after V lost 6 bases and J lost 5 bases. CDR3 size: 18 residues. The germline V gene has CDR1 MNHEY and CDR2 SMNVEV (reference sequence). The CDR3 sequence is CASSPAGAVSGSYETQYF. CDR3 DNA sequence: TGTGCCAGCAGCCCGGCGGGGGCCGTTAGCGGGAGTTATGAGACCCAGTACTTC.

This chain connects TRBV5-8 to TRBJ2-7; TRBD1 agrees at 7 bases. V trimming: 0 bases; J trimming: 3 bases; junction bases outside the gene matches: 3. The CDR3 loop spans 14 amino acids. The V gene's germline CDR1 is SGHTS and CDR2 YDEGEE. CDR3 residues: CASSLVQGNYEQYF. DNA for the CDR3: TGTGCCAGCAGCTTGGTACAGGGGAACTACGAGCAGTACTTC.

This clone was seen just once. This rearrangement joins TRBV15 to TRBJ2-5; D remains ambiguous. V dropped 6 bases and J dropped 5 bases, with 16 bases sitting between them. The CDR3 runs to 14 residues. CDR1 and CDR2 (germline): LNHNV, YYDKDF (reference sequence). For the CDR3, the DNA is TGTGCCACCAGAGAAATGGGCTTTCTGGAGACCCAGTACTTC. Residues: CATREMGFLETQYF.

This clone showed up just once. The rearrangement uses TRBV5-1 and TRBJ2-3; 11 bases are a match to TRBD2. Germline values: CDR1 SGHRS, CDR2 YFSETQ. J lost 6 bases, V lost 2 bases, and 5 bases had no gene match. This CDR3 contains 15 residues. Here the CDR3 reads CASSFTSSGGDTQYF. CDR3 nucleotides: TGCGCCAGCAGCTTCACATCTAGCGGGGGGGATACGCAGTATTTT.

The gene calls are TRBV4-1 and TRBJ2-5, with 7 bases identical to TRBD2. V trimming: 5 bases; J trimming: 2 bases; junction bases outside the gene matches: 5. CDR1 is MGHRA, CDR2 YSYEKL, per germline. CDR3 size: 14 residues. CDR3 nucleotides: TGCGCCAGCAGCGCAAGCGGGATTCAAGAGACCCAGTACTTC. It translates to CASSASGIQETQYF.

The chain uses TRBV9 and TRBJ1-4; D is unclear. This CDR3 is 14 amino acids long. In germline, CDR1 is SGDLS, CDR2 YYNGEE. V lost 4 bases and J lost 4, with 11 bases in between. CDR3 nucleotide sequence: TGTGCCAGCAGCAGAGGGCAGGATAATGAAAAACTGTTTTTT. This encodes CASSRGQDNEKLFF.

The chain joins TRBV7-2 to TRBJ2-2; tentative D call: TRBD1 (6 bases). From germline, CDR1 is SGHTA and CDR2 FQGNSA. V lost 5 bases to trimming and J lost 3 bases, with 10 bases between them. The CDR3 has 14 residues. The CDR3 bases are TGTGCCAGCAGCCATGGACAGCACACCGGGGAGCTGTTTTTT. It is translated as CASSHGQHTGELFF.

The chain uses TRBV13 and TRBJ2-7, with D possibly matching TRBD2 (7 bases). The V end was cut by 5 bases, the J end by 1 base, with 24 bases between. Germline CDR1 reads PRHDT; CDR2 reads FYEKMQ (reference sequence). CDR3 length: 18 residues. CDR3 DNA: TGTGCCAGCAGCGAAACCAAGGGAGGGGGAGTTAAATCCTACGAGCAGTACTTC. Translated: CASSETKGGGVKSYEQYF.

The chain recombines TRBV29-1 with TRBJ1-2; the D gene is possibly TRBD1 (6 bases). Per germline, CDR1 SQVTM and CDR2 ANQGSEA. This CDR3 comprises 15 residues. V shed 3 bases and J shed 5 bases, with 19 bases lying between them. The DNA for the CDR3 is TGCAGCGTTGATCCGGCAGGGGCGATTGGATATGGCTACACCTTC. It specifies CSVDPAGAIGYGYTF. The full variable domain, with the rest looked up from reference TRBV29-1 and TRBJ1-2, is SAVISQKPSRDICQRGTSLTIQCQVDSQVTMMFWYRQQPGQSLTLIATANQGSEATYESGFVIDKFPISRPNLTFSTLTVSNMSPEDSSIYLCSVDPAGAIGYGYTFGSGTRLTVV.

The rearrangement joins TRBV29-1 to TRBJ1-4; possible D gene TRBD1, 5 bases. In germline, CDR1 is SQVTM, CDR2 ANQGSEA. The CDR3 extends over 12 amino acids. The V gene lost 2 bases and the J gene lost 6 bases, with 7 bases spanning the gap. DNA of the CDR3: TGCAGCGTTGAAAGCAGGGATGAAAAACTGTTTTTT. Residues: CSVESRDEKLFF.

For the CDR3, the DNA is TGCGCCAGCAGCTCCGGACAGGCACACACCGGGGAGCTGTTTTTT. This encodes CASSSGQAHTGELFF. The chain carries TRBV5-1 and TRBJ2-2, with 7 nucleotides matching TRBD1. The V gene end was trimmed by 3 bases and the J gene end by 3 bases; junction bases not matched to a gene: 5. The CDR3 has 15 residues. Per the germline V gene, CDR1 is SGHRS and CDR2 is YFSETQ.

This clone has only a few counts. The rearrangement joins TRBV27 to TRBJ2-3, with D maybe TRBD2 (5 bases). Deletions cut 3 bases from V and 4 bases from J, with 8 bases between. Germline loops: CDR1 MNHEY, CDR2 SMNVEV (reference sequence). There are 13 residues in the CDR3. The CDR3 protein is CASSFPGSDTQYF. CDR3 coding DNA: TGTGCCAGCAGTTTTCCGGGGTCAGATACGCAGTATTTT.

J is TRBJ2-5 and V is TRBV28; 13 bases are shared with TRBD2. After removal of 4 bases from V and 1 base from J, the junction contained 6 bases not matched to a gene. Germline V lookup: CDR1 MDHEN, CDR2 SYDVKM. The CDR3 contains 17 residues. CDR3 nucleotide sequence: TGTGCCAGCAGTTCTCCTAGGACTAGCGGGGGCCAAGAGACCCAGTACTTC. It specifies CASSSPRTSGGQETQYF.

Comments on this clone: A read error is likely, as this CDR3 ends without the conserved phenylalanine or tryptophan. The V gene is TRBV6-5, the J gene TRBJ1-4; D not resolved. The CDR3 has 13 residues. Germline V gene lookup returns CDR1 MNHEY and CDR2 SVGAGI. Trimming left V 2 bases short and J 6 bases short, with 7 bases between. For the CDR3, the DNA is TGTGCCAGCAGTTACGGTTCTTATGAAAAACTGTTTTTG. It specifies CASSYGSYEKLFL.